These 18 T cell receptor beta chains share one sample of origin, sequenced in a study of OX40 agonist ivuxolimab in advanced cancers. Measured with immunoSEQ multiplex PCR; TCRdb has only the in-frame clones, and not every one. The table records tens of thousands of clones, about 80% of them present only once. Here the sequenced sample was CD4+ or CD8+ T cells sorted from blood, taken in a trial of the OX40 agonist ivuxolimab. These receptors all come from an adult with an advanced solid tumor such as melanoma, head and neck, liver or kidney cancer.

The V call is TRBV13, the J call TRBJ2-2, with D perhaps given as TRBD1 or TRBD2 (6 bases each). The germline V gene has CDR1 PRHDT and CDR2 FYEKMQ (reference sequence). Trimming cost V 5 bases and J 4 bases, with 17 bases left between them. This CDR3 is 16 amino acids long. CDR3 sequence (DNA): TGTGCCAGCAGCCCCCCCTTGAGGGGGGCCACCGGGGAGCTGTTTTTT. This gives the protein CASSPPLRGATGELFF.

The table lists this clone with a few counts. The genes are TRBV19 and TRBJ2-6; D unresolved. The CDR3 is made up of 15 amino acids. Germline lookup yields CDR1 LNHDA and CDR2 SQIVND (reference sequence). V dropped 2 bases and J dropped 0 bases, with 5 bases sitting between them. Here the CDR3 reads CASSIRSSGANVLTF. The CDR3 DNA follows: TGTGCCAGTAGTATACGTAGCTCTGGGGCCAACGTCCTGACTTTC.

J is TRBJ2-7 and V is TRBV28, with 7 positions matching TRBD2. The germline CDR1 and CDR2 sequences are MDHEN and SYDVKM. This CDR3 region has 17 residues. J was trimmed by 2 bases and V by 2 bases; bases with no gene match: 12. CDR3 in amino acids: CASSLVQHGGVPYEQYF. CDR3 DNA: TGTGCCAGCAGTTTAGTCCAGCATGGGGGGGTACCCTACGAGCAGTACTTC.

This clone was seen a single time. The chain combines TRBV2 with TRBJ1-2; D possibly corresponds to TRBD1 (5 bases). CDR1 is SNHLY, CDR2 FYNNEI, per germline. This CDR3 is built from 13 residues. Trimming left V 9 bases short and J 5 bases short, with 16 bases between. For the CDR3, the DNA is TGTGCCAGTACGAGGCAGGGAGAGTATGGCTACACCTTC. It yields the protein CASTRQGEYGYTF.

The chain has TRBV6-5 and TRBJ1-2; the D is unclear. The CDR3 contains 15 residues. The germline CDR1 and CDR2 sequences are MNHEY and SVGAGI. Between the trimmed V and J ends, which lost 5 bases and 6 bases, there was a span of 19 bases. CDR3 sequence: CASSASTRRQHGYTF. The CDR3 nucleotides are TGTGCCAGCAGTGCCTCGACTCGCCGCCAGCATGGCTACACCTTC.

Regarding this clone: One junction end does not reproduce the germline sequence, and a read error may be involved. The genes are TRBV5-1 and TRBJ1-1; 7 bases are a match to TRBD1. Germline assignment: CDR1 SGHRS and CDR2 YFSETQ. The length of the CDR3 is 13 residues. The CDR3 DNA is TGTGCCAGCAGCGCGACAGGGCGGCCTGAAGCTTTCTTT. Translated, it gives CASSATGRPEAFF.

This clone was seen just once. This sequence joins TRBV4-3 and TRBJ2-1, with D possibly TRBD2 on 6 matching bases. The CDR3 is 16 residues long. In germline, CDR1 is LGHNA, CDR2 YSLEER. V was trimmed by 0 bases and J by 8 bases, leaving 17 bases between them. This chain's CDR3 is CASSQEWGRIGDEQFF. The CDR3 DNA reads TGCGCCAGCAGCCAAGAATGGGGGAGGATTGGAGATGAGCAGTTCTTC.

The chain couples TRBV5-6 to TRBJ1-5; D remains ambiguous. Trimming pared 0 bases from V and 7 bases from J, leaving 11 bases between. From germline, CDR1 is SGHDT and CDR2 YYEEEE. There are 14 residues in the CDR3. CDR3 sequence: CASSLVGLGQPQHF. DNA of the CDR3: TGTGCCAGCAGCTTGGTGGGGTTGGGCCAGCCCCAGCATTTT.

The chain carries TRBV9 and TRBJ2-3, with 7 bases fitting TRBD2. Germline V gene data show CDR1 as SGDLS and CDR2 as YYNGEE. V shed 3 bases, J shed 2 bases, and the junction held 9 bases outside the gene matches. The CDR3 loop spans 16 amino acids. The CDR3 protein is CASSATKGLPTDTQYF. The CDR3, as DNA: TGTGCCAGCAGCGCAACCAAGGGACTACCCACAGATACGCAGTATTTT. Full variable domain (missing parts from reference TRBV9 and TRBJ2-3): DSGVTQTPKHLITATGQRVTLRCSPRSGDLSVYWYQQSLDQGLQFLIQYYNGEERAKGNILERFSAQQFPDLHSELNLSSLELGDSALYFCASSATKGLPTDTQYFGPGTRLTVL.

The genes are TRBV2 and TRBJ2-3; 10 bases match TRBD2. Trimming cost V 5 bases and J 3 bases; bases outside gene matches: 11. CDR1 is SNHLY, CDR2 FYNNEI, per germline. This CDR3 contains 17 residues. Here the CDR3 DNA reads TGTGCCAGCAGTCTAAGGGCTAGCGGGGGAATGACAGATACGCAGTATTTT. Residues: CASSLRASGGMTDTQYF.

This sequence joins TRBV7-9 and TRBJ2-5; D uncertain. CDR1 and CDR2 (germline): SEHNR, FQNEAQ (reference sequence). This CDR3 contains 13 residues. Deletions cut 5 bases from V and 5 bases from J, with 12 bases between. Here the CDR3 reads CASSELVYETQYF. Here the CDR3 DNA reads TGTGCCAGCAGCGAATTGGTATACGAGACCCAGTACTTC.

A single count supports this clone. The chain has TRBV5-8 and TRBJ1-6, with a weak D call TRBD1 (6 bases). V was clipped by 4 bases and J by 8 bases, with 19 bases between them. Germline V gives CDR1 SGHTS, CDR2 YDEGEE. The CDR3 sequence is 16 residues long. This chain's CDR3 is CASSLSRAGADSPLHF. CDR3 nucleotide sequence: TGTGCCAGCAGCCTATCTCGAGCAGGGGCTGATTCACCCCTCCACTTT.

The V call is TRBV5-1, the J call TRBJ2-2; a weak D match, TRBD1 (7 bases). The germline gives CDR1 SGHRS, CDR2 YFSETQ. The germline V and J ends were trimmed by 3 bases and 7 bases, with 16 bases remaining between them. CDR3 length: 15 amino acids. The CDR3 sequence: CASSWGDRVNGELFF. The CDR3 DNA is TGCGCCAGCAGCTGGGGGGACAGAGTTAACGGGGAGCTGTTTTTT.

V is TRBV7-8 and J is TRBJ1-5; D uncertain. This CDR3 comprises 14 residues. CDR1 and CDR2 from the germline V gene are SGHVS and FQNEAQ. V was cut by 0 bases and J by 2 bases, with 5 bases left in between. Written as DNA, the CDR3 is TGTGCCAGCAGCTTAGCCCAGGGCAATCAGCCCCAGCATTTT. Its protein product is CASSLAQGNQPQHF.

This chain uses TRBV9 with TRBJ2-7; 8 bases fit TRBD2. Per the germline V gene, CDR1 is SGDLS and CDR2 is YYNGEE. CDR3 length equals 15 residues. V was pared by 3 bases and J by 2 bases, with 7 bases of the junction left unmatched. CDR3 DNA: TGTGCCAGCAGCGCCTATAGCGGGGCCACCTACGAGCAGTACTTC. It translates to CASSAYSGATYEQYF.

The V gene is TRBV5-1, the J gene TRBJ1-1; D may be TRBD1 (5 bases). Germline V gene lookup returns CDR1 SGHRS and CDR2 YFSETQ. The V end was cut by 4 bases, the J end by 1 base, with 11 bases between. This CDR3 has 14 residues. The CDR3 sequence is CASSLGTRNTEAFF. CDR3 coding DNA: TGCGCCAGCAGCCTAGGGACGAGGAACACTGAAGCTTTCTTT.

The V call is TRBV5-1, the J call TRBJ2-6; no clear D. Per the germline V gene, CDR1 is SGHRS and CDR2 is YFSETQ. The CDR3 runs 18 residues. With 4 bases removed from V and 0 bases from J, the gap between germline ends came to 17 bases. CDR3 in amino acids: CASSGTFTGYSGANVLTF. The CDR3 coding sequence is TGCGCCAGCAGCGGAACTTTCACGGGCTACTCTGGGGCCAACGTCCTGACTTTC.

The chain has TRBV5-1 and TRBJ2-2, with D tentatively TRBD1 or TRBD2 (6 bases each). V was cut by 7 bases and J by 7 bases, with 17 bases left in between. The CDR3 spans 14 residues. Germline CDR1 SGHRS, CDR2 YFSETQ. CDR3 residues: CASDPGARDGELFF. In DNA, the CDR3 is TGCGCCAGCGACCCGGGGGCAAGGGACGGGGAGCTGTTTTTT.